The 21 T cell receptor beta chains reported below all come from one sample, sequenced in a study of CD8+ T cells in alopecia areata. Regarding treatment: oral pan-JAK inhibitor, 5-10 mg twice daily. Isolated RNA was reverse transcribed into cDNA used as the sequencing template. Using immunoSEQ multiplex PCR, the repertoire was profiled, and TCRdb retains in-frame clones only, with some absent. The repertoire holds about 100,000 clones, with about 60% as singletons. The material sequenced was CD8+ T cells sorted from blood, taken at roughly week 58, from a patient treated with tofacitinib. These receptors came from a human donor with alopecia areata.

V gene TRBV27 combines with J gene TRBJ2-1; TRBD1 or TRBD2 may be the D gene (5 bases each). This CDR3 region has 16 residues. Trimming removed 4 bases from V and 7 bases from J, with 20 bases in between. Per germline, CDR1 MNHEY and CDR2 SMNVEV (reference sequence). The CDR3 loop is CASSSYWDPESNEQFF. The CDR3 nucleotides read TGTGCCAGCAGTTCCTATTGGGACCCCGAGAGTAATGAGCAGTTCTTC.

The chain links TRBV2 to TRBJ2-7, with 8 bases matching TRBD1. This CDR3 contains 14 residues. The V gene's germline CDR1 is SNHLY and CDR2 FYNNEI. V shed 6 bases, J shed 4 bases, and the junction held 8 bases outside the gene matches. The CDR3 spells CASRAGGTYYEQYF. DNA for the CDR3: TGTGCCAGCAGAGCAGGGGGCACTTATTACGAGCAGTACTTC.

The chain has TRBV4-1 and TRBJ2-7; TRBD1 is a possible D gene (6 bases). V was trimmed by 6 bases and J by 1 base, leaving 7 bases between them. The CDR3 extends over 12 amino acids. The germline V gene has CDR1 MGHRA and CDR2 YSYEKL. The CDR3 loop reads CASRDSSYEQYF. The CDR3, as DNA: TGCGCCAGCAGGGACAGTTCCTACGAGCAGTACTTC.

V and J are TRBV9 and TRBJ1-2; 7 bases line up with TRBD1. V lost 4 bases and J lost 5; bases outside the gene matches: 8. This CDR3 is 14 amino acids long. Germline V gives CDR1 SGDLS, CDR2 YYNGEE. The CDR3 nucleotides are TGTGCCAGCAGCCTTAAGGGGGCCGCGTATGGCTACACCTTC. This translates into CASSLKGAAYGYTF.

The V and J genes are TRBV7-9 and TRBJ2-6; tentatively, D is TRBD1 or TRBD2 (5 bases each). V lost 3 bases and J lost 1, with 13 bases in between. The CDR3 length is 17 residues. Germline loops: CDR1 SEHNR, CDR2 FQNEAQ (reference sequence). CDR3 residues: CASSFRELSSGANVLTF. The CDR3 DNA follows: TGTGCCAGCAGCTTCAGGGAGTTATCTTCTGGGGCCAACGTCCTGACTTTC.

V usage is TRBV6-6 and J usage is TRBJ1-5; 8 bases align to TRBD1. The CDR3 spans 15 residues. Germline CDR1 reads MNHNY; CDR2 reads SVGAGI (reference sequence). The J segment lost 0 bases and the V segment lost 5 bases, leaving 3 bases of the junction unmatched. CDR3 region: CASSKTGDSNQPQHF. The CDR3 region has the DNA TGTGCCAGCAGTAAGACAGGGGATAGCAATCAGCCCCAGCATTTT.

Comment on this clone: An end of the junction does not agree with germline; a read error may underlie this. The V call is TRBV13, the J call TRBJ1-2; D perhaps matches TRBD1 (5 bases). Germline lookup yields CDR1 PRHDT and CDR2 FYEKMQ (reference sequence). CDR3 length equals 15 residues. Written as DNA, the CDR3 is TGTGCCAGCAGCTTATGGGGCAACCAGGGCTATAGCTACACCTTC. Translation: CASSLWGNQGYSYTF. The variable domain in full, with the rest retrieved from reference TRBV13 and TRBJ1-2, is AAGVIQSPRHLIKEKRETATLKCYPIPRHDTVYWYQQGPGQDPQFLISFYEKMQSDKGSIPDRFSAQQFSDYHSELNMSSLELGDSALYFCASSLWGNQGYSYTFGSGTRLTVV.

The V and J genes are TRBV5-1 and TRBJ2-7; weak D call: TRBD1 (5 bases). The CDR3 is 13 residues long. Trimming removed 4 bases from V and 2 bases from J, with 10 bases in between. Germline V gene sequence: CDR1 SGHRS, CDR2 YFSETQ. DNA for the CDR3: TGCGCCAGCAGCGGAGACAGCCCCTACGAGCAGTACTTC. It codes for CASSGDSPYEQYF.

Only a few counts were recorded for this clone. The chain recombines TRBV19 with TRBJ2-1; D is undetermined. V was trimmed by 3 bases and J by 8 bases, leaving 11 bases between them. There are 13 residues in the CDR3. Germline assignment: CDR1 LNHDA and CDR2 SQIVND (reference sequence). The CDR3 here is CASSMGGAYEQFF. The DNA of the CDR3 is TGTGCCAGTAGTATGGGTGGAGCGTATGAGCAGTTCTTC.

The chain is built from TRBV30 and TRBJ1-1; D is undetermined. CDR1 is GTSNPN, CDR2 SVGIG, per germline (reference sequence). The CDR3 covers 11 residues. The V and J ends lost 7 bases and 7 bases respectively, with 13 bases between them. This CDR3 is CALNTGLEAFF. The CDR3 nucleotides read TGTGCCTTAAATACGGGTCTTGAAGCTTTCTTT.

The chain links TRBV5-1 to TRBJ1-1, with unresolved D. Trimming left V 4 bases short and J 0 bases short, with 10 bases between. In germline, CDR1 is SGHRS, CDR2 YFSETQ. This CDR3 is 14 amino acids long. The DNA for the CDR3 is TGCGCCAGCAGCCTACACGGATTGAACACTGAAGCTTTCTTT. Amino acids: CASSLHGLNTEAFF.

CDR3 residues: CASSLAGIYEQYF. The CDR3 coding sequence is TGTGCCAGCAGCTTAGCGGGGATCTACGAGCAGTACTTC. This chain joins TRBV11-1 and TRBJ2-7, with D uncertain. Deletions cut 0 bases from V and 3 bases from J, with 6 bases between. Germline V gene sequence: CDR1 SGHAT, CDR2 FQDESV (reference sequence). The length of the CDR3 is 13 residues.

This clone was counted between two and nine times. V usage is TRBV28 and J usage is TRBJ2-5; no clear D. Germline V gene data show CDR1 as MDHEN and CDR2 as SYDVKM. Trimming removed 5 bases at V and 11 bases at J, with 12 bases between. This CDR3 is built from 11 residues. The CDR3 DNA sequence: TGTGCCAGCAGTCCATCATTCGGGCAGTACTTC. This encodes CASSPSFGQYF.

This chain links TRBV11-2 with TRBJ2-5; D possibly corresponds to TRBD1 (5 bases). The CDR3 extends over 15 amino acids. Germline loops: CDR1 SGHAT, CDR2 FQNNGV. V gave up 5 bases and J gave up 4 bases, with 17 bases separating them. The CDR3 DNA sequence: TGTGCCAGCAGCCCACCTCGGCAGGGAAGAGAGACCCAGTACTTC. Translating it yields CASSPPRQGRETQYF. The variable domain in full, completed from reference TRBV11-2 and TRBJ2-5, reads EAGVAQSPRYKIIEKRQSVAFWCNPISGHATLYWYQQILGQGPKLLIQFQNNGVVDDSQLPKDRFSAERLKGVDSTLKIQPAKLEDSAVYLCASSPPRQGRETQYFGPGTRLLVL.

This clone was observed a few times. The CDR3 coding sequence is TGTGCCAGTAGTGACGAAAGAGCGGATGAGGAACTGTTTTTT. This translates into CASSDERADEELFF. This chain connects TRBV19 to TRBJ1-4; no definite D call. The V gene lost 5 bases and the J gene lost 12 bases, with 19 bases spanning the gap. The CDR3 covers 14 residues. Germline V gives CDR1 LNHDA, CDR2 SQIVND (reference sequence).

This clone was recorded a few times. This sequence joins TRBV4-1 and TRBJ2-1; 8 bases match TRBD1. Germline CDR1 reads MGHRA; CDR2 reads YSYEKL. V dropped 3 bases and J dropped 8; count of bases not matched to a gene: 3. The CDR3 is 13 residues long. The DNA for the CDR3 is TGCGCCAGCAGCCAGGGGGGACAGGATGAGCAGTTCTTC. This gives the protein CASSQGGQDEQFF.

Here the CDR3 reads CASSDPRRSYGYTF. Here the CDR3 DNA reads TGTGCCAGCAGTGATCCCCGGAGGAGCTATGGCTACACCTTC. The rearrangement joins TRBV25-1 to TRBJ1-2; no definite D call. The CDR3 contains 14 residues. The germline V and J ends were trimmed by 3 bases and 4 bases, with 12 bases remaining between them. The germline V gene encodes CDR1 MGHDK and CDR2 SYGVNS.

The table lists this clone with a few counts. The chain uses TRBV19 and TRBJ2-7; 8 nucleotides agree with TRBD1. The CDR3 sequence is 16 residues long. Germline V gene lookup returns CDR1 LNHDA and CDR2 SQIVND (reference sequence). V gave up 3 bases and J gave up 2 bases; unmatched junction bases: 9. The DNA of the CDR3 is TGTGCCAGTAGTATGGGGATGCCGGGACAGGCCTACGAGCAGTACTTC. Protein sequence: CASSMGMPGQAYEQYF.

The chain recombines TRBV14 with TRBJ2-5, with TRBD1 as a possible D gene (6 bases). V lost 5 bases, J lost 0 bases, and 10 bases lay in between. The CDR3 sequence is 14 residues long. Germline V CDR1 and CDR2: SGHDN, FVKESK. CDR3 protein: CASSGQYYQETQYF. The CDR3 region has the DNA TGTGCCAGCAGCGGACAGTACTACCAAGAGACCCAGTACTTC.

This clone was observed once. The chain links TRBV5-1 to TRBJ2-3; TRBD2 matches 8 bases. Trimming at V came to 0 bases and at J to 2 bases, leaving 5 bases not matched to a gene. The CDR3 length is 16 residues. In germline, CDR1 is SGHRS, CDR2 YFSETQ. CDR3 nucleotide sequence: TGCGCCAGCAGCTTGGCCGAGCGGGGGACCACAGATACGCAGTATTTT. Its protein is CASSLAERGTTDTQYF.

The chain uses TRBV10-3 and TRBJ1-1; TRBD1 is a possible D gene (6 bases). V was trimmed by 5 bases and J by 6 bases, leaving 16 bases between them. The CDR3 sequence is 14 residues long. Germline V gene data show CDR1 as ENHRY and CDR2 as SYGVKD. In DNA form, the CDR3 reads TGTGCCATCAGTCTTCAGGGGATTAACGCTGAAGCTTTCTTT. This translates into CAISLQGINAEAFF.